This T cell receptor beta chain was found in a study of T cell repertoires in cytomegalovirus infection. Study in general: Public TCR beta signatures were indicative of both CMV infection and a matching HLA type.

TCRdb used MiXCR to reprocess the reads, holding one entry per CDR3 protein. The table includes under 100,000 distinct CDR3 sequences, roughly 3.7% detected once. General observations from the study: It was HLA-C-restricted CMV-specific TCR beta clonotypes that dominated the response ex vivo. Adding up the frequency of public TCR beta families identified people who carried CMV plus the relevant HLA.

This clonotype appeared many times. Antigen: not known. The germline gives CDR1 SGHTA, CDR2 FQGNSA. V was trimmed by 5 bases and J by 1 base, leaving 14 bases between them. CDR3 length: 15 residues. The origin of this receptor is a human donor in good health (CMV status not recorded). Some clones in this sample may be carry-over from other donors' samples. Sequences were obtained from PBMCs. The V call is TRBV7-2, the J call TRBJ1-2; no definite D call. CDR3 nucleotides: TGTGCCAGCAGCCAAGAAGGTCGGAATAACTATGGCTACACCTTC. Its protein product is CASSQEGRNNYGYTF.